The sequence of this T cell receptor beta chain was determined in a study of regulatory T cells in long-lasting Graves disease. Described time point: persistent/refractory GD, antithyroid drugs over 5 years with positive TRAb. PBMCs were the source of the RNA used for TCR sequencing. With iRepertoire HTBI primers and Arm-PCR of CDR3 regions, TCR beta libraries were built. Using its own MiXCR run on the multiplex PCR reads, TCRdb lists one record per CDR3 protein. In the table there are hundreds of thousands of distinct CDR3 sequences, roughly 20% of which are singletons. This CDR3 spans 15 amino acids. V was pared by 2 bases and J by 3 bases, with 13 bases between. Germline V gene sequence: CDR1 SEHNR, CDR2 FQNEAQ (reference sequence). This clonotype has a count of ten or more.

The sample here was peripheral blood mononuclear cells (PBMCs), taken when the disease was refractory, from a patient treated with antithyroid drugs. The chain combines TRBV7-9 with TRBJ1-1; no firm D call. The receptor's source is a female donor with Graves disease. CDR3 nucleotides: TGTGCCAGCAGCTTATTGGTGTTAGCGGACACTGAAGCTTTCTTT. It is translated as CASSLLVLADTEAFF. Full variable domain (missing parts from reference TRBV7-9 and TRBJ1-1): DTGVSQNPRHKITKRGQNVTFRCDPISEHNRLYWYRQTLGQGPEFLTYFQNEAQLEKSRLLSDRFSAERPKGSFSTLEIQRTEQGDSAMYLCASSLLVLADTEAFFGQGTRLTVV.